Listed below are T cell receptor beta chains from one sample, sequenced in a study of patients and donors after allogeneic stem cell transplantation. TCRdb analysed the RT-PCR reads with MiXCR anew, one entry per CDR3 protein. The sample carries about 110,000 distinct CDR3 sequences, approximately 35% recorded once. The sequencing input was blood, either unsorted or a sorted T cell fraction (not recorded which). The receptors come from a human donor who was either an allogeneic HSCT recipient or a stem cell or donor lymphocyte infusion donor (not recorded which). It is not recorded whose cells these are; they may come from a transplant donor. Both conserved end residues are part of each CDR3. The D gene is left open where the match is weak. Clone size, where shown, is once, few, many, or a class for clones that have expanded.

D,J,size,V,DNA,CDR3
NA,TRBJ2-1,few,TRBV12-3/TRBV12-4,TGTGCCAGCAGTTTTGAGAACAATGAGCAGTTCTTC,CASSFENNEQFF
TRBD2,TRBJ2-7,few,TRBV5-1,TGCGCCAGCAGCACTAGCGGAGGCTCCTACGAGCAGTACTTC,CASSTSGGSYEQYF
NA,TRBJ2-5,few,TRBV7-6,TGTGCCAGCAGCCCTCCCGTTAGCCTTTGGGAGACCCAGTACTTC,CASSPPVSLWETQYF
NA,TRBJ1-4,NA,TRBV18,TGTGCCAGCTCACCAGCGGTACTTCGAAAAGGGCTGTTTTTT,CASSPAVLRKGLFF
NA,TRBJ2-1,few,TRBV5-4,TGTGCCAGCAGCTTTAGGGGGGCCTGGGAGAATGAGCAGTTCTTC,CASSFRGAWENEQFF
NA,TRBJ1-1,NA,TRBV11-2,TGTGCCAGCAGCCGTTGGAATGAGAACACTGAAGCTTTCTTT,CASSRWNENTEAFF
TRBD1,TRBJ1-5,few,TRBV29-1,TGCAGCGTGGAAGGACAGGGAGGAGAGCCCCAGCATTTT,CSVEGQGGEPQHF
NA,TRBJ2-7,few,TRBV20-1,TGCAGTGCCACAGACGGGCACGAGCAGTACTTC,CSATDGHEQYF
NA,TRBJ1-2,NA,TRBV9,TGTGCCAGCAGCGTAGGTCAGGCCCGCTATGGCTACACCTTC,CASSVGQARYGYTF
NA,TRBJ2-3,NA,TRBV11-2,TGTGCCAGCAGCTTAATAGGGTTTAGCACAGATACGCAGTATTTT,CASSLIGFSTDTQYF
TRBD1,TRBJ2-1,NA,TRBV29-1,TGCAGCCTCCGGGACAGGGGTAATGAGCAGTTCTTC,CSLRDRGNEQFF
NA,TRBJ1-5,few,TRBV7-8,TGTGCCAGCAGCTTCGGGATGTATAGTAATCAGCCCCAGCATTTT,CASSFGMYSNQPQHF
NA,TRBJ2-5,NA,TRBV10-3,TGTGCCATCAGTACCGGGACCCGAGAGACCCAGTACTTC,CAISTGTRETQYF
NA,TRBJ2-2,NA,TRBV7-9,TGTGCCAGCAGACGAGTAGGGGAGCTGTTTTTT,CASRRVGELFF
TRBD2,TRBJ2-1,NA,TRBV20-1,TGCAAAACTAGCGGGAGTTCCTACAATGAGCAGTTCTTC,CKTSGSSYNEQFF
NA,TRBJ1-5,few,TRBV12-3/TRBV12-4,TGTGCCAGCAGTTTATCAGGTAGTCGCCGGCAGCCCCAGCATTTT,CASSLSGSRRQPQHF
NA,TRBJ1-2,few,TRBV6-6,TGTGCCAGCAGGATAGGCATCTACTATGGCTACACCTTC,CASRIGIYYGYTF
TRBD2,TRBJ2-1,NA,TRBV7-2,TGTGCCAGCAGCCCGTGGACTAGCGGGGCGAATGAGCAGTTCTTC,CASSPWTSGANEQFF
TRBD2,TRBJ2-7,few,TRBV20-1,TGCAGTGCTAGAGGCACTAGCGGGAGAAGCTCCTACGAGCAGTACTTC,CSARGTSGRSSYEQYF
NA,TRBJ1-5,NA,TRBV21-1,TGTGCCAGCAGCAAAGCGGGGACAGAAAATCAGCCCCAGCATTTT,CASSKAGTENQPQHF
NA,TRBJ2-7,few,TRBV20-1,TGCAGTGCAAAGAGCCGGGTCGGGGAGCAGTACTTC,CSAKSRVGEQYF
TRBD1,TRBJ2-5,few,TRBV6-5,TGTGCCAGCAGTTATTCCCAGGGGGAAGAGACCCAGTACTTC,CASSYSQGEETQYF
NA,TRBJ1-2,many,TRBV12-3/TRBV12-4,TGTGCCAGCAGTCGGGACACGGGGCGAGGTGGCTACACCTTC,CASSRDTGRGGYTF
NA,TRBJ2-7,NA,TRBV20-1,TGCAGTGCTAGGTCAGGGGTCTACGAGCAGTACTTC,CSARSGVYEQYF
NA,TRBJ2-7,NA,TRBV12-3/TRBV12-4,TGTGCCAGCAGTTCTCCCTACGAGCAGTACTTC,CASSSPYEQYF
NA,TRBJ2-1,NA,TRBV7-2,TGTGCCAGCAGCTTAGTAGGAGACTCCTACAATGAGCAGTTCTTC,CASSLVGDSYNEQFF
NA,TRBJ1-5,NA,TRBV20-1,TGCAGTGCTAGGGGGCGGGGAAAGCCCCAGCATTTT,CSARGRGKPQHF
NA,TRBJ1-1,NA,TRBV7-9,TGTGCCAGCAGCTTACTACAGGAAGCTTTCTTT,CASSLLQEAFF
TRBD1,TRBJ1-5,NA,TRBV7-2,TGTGCCAGCAGCAGGGACAGGGGTAGCAATCAGCCCCAGCATTTT,CASSRDRGSNQPQHF
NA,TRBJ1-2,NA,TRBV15,TGTGCCACCAGCAGAGTAGGGACTGATCCTAACTATGGCTACACCTTC,CATSRVGTDPNYGYTF
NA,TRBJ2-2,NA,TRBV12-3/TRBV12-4,TGTGCCAGCAGTCCGCGGGGTCCCGGGGAGCTGTTTTTT,CASSPRGPGELFF
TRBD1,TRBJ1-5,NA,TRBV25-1,TGTGCCAGCAGTGAAGAGGGGGGACAGCTTTATCAGCCCCAGCATTTT,CASSEEGGQLYQPQHF
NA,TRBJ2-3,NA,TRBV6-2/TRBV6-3,TGTGCCAGCAGTTATACCGGGACTCTTCCGTATTTT,CASSYTGTLPYF
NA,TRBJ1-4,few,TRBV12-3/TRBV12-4,TGTGCCAGCAGTGTAGCAACTAATGAAAAACTGTTTTTT,CASSVATNEKLFF
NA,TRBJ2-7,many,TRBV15,TGTGCCACCAGCAGAGATCTTAGGCAGGGCTACGAGCAGTACTTC,CATSRDLRQGYEQYF
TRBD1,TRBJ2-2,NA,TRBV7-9,TGTGCCAGCAGCTTCAACCCACAGGGGTCCGGGGAGCTGTTTTTT,CASSFNPQGSGELFF
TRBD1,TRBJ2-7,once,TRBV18,TGTGCCAGCTCACCAATAGGGACAGGGTACTCCGAGCAGTACTTC,CASSPIGTGYSEQYF
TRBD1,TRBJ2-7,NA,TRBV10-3,TGTGCCATCAGTGAGTCCGTGACAGGGGTCCCCTACGAGCAGTACTTC,CAISESVTGVPYEQYF
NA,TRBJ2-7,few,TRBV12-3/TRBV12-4,TGTGCCAGCAGTCTGGACCGCTTTAGGAACGAGCAGTACTTC,CASSLDRFRNEQYF
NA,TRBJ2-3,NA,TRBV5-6,TGTGCCAGCAGCTTGGGGAACACAGATACGCAGTATTTT,CASSLGNTDTQYF
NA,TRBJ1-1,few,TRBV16,TGTGCCAGCAGCCCATTCCCCCTCTTTACCGGGAACACTGAAGCTTTCTTT,CASSPFPLFTGNTEAFF
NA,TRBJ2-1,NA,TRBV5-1,TGCGCCAGCAGCCCCTTGGCAATCCACAATGAGCAGTTCTTC,CASSPLAIHNEQFF
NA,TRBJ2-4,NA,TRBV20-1,TGCAGTGCTAGAGGGGGTGGATCAATGTCCATTCAGTACTTC,CSARGGGSMSIQYF
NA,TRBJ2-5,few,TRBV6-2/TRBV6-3,TGTGCCAGCAGCAAGGCCGGAGGGTCGTTCCAAGAGACCCAGTACTTC,CASSKAGGSFQETQYF
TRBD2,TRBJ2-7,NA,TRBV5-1,TGCGCCAGCAAAACCGGGACTAGCGGGGACGAGCAGTACTTC,CASKTGTSGDEQYF
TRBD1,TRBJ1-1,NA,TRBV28,TGTGCCAGCAGAAAAGGGGGCCCGTCCACTGAAGCTTTCTTT,CASRKGGPSTEAFF
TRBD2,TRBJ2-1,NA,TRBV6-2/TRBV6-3,TGTGCCAGCAGTCCTCCTGGCGGGAGGGGAAATGAGCAGTTCTTC,CASSPPGGRGNEQFF
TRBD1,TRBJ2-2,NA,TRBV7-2,TGTGCCAGCAGCTGGACAGGGGTCGGGGAGCTGTTTTTT,CASSWTGVGELFF
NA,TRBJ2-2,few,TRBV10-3,TGTGCCATCAGTGAGTACAGGTCGAACACCGGGGAGCTGTTTTTT,CAISEYRSNTGELFF
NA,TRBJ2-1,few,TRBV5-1,TGCGCCAGCAGCTTGGCCTCTATTTGGGATGAGCAGTTCTTC,CASSLASIWDEQFF
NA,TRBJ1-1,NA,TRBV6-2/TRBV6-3,TGTGCCACAGCCGTGTGGGGGTACGATCACACTGAAGCTTTCTTT,CATAVWGYDHTEAFF
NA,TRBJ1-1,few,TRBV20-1,TGCAGTGCTTCGAGGGACATGAACACTGAAGCTTTCTTT,CSASRDMNTEAFF
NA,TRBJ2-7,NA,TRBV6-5,TGTGCCAGCAGTACACGCCCCTCTCTAGCGAGGAGCTCCTACGAGCAGTACTTC,CASSTRPSLARSSYEQYF
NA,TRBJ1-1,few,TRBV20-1,TGCAGTGCTCTTCCCGAGTCGAACACTGAAGCTTTCTTT,CSALPESNTEAFF
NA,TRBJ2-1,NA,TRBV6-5,TGTGCCAGCAATCGGGGTCCTACCGATGAGCAGTTCTTC,CASNRGPTDEQFF
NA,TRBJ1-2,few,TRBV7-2,TGTGCCAGCAGCTTGGACCGAATAGATGGCTACACCTTC,CASSLDRIDGYTF
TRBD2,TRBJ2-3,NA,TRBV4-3,TGCGCCAGCAGCCGGGCTAGCGGTACAGATACGCAGTATTTT,CASSRASGTDTQYF
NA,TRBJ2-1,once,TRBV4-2,TGTGCCAGCAGCCGATCCGGACGGCTCCAAAGCTACAATGAGCAGTTCTTC,CASSRSGRLQSYNEQFF